These T cell receptor beta chains were read from a single sample in a study of early T cells in non-severe SARS-CoV-2 infection. One entry per CDR3 protein, called by TCRdb with MiXCR from the 5' RACE reads. In the table there are 30,000 to 45,000 distinct CDR3 sequences, roughly 9.7% of which are singletons. What was sequenced was whole blood. Source of these receptors: an adult who was a healthcare worker with PCR-confirmed SARS-CoV-2 infection or an uninfected control (not recorded which). The CDR3 runs from the conserved cysteine through the conserved F or W. The D gene is left open where the match is weak.

TRBD2,TRBJ2-5,TRBV15,CATTSGGLETQYF
TRBD1,TRBJ2-5,TRBV7-9,CASSLWDRKETQYF
NA,TRBJ1-5,TRBV20-1,CSARTAAYQPQHF
NA,TRBJ2-3,TRBV7-2,CASSLFYDTSTDTQYF
NA,TRBJ2-7,TRBV21-1,CASIRQKFLSHYEQYF
NA,TRBJ2-5,TRBV20-1,CSARQPIRRGTGEETQYF
NA,TRBJ2-2,TRBV6-5,CASSYSKIQETREPFF
NA,TRBJ1-1,TRBV5-6,CASSISRTEAFF
NA,TRBJ2-3,TRBV6-2/TRBV6-3,CASSYRTETDTQYF
NA,TRBJ2-7,TRBV28,CASSEGGLTYEQYF
NA,TRBJ1-2,TRBV28,CASSLSGNYGYTF
NA,TRBJ1-2,TRBV4-1,CASSQESSRNYGYTF
NA,TRBJ1-6,TRBV9,CASSVGGSEATSPLHF
TRBD1,TRBJ2-4,TRBV29-1,CSVGPGQGIQYF
NA,TRBJ1-1,TRBV29-1,CSVPAGTTMNTEAFF
NA,TRBJ1-2,TRBV28,CASMPGGINYGYTF
NA,TRBJ2-1,TRBV18,CASSPRLAFGYNEQFF
NA,TRBJ2-1,TRBV12-3/TRBV12-4,CASSLGRPESEQFF